Below, one T cell receptor beta chain is given with its context. Its antigen target is currently unknown. It has no much larger one-base neighbor in the sample; base qualities were not kept. Participants in the prospective study were enrolled through a virtual design, were aged roughly 18 to 100 years, and lived in 24 United States geographic areas. In the prospective study, cohorts were assigned on the basis of participant-reported clinical history obtained from a screening survey and a study questionnaire. ImmuneRACE Cohort 3 recovered participants were defined by two consecutive negative NP/OP PCR tests, healthcare professional clearance, or symptom resolution. In the prospective study, whole blood, serum and a nasopharyngeal or oropharyngeal swab were collected from each participant by mobile phlebotomists. Over a 2-month period, participants in the prospective study had the option of providing additional blood draws and questionnaires. Before DNA extraction, blood samples from the prospective study were shipped at room temperature or frozen.

The sample comes from a study of blood T cell repertoires in COVID-19 (TCRdb year 2020). Background on the whole study: The collaborator samples originated in the United States, Italy and Spain and spanned the acute and convalescent phases of COVID-19. The repertoires were made available in a free public database intended to serve as a resource for research on the immune response to SARS-CoV-2. The prospective study material was composed of cDNA or gDNA derived from T cells, B-cell-depleted T cells, or PBMCs. Samples were obtained from the ongoing ImmuneRACE study (first 160 participants) and from 1,254 subjects provided by 6 global collaborators. Where HLA class I and class II types were available, the types were taken from metadata supplied by the sample provider, not from assay-based typing. Subjects who had been exposed to COVID-19, were actively infected with it, or had recovered from it provided the deeply sampled blood TCRbeta repertoires that made up the dataset. Sample metadata almost always included a de-identified subject ID, COVID-19 status, age in years and sex. Broad study findings and their caveats: Clinical and demographic metadata were provided uncurated, with the amount varying by source and participant.

The CDR1 and CDR2 encoded by the germline V gene (reference sequence) are LNHDA and SQIVND. The CDR3 goes from the cysteine to the phenylalanine over 14 residues. The only DNA kept is the CDR3, 42 bases in frame from the first base. The junction carries 11 bases between V and J, which are trimmed by 2 bases and 4 bases respectively. TCRbeta CDR3 regions were amplified from genomic DNA using the immunoSEQ Assay, a bias-controlled multiplex PCR. From the authors' description of their analysis: The number of nucleated cells in each sample was estimated by amplification of reference gene primers within the assay. To quantify the absolute abundance of each unique TCRbeta CDR3 rearrangement, sequence reads were collapsed and filtered. For each sample, productive Simpson clonality was calculated as the square root of Simpson's diversity index across productive rearrangements. Sourced from immuneACCESS, this table was stored by TCRdb with only in-frame sequences that have V and J called. A share of the clones is absent; for the studies checked, an unresolved V gene accounts for under half, and the remainder has no known explanation. That table supplies the V and J calls and clone size; D and trimming were determined from the DNA. The sample has a few hundred thousand clones on record, approximately 84% of them singletons. The leading ten clones occupy approximately 15% of the sample.

The chain was built from TRBV19 and TRBJ1-1; TRBD1 is a weak D gene call, 6 bases matching. The sequence came from a man aged 35 to 55 who had recovered from COVID-19. Sequencing used PBMCs or T cells enriched from blood (not recorded which). The CDR3 in this case is CASSINRVGTEAFF. The nucleotide sequence is TGTGCCAGTAGTATAAACAGGGTAGGCACTGAAGCTTTCTTT.